This T cell receptor beta chain was identified in a study of blood T cell repertoires in COVID-19. In the study overall: The samples span acute and convalescent COVID-19 from the United States, Italy and Spain.

All enrollees were roughly 18 to 89 years old and from roughly 22 US areas. Participant-given clinical history determined each cohort assignment. Per the authors' pipeline: Amplified reference gene primers provided the basis for estimating nucleated cell counts. The data were produced by immunoSEQ multiplex PCR, yet TCRdb's version contains in-frame clones alone and is incomplete. V, J and clone size are taken as reported in that table, and D and trimming were inferred from the DNA itself. Of roughly 330,000 clones detected, around 90% appear once; the ten largest clones hold less than 6%. CDR3 length: 14 amino acids. Trimming cost V 6 bases and J 8 bases; bases outside gene matches: 12. Germline V CDR1 and CDR2: KGHSH, LQKENI.

This rearrangement joins TRBV18 to TRBJ1-2; TRBD1 aligns across 7 bases. This TCR derives from a woman in her twenties or thirties who had recovered from COVID-19. The source material was PBMCs or T cells enriched from blood (not recorded which). For the CDR3, the DNA is TGTGCCAGCTCCCCAAGAACAGGGGAGGAAGGCTACACCTTC. This codes for CASSPRTGEEGYTF.